The TCR beta chain described here comes from a study of T cells in tuberculosis. Findings and caveats of the study: Low-affinity CD1B-GMM tetramer-binding T cells may have been missed.

TCR-alpha and TCR-beta chains were sequenced unpaired. TCRdb's copy holds only in-frame clones and misses some; the assay was immunoSEQ multiplex PCR. This sample has about 59,000 clones, with under 90% found just once. Thawed, overnight-rested PBMC were stained with GMM-loaded CD1B tetramer, viability dye and anti-CD3, then sorted. The CD1B tetramers carried C32 glucose monomycolate purified from Rhodococcus equi. PBMC for tetramer sorting were first depleted of CD14-expressing monocytes. Tetramer-negative cells, some 100,000 per donor, were also sorted. This CDR3 is 15 amino acids long. The germline V gene has CDR1 KGHSH and CDR2 LQKENI. V was pared by 4 bases and J by 3 bases, with 13 bases between.

The specimen sequenced was CD1b-GMM tetramer-negative cells sorted from PBMCs. The chain uses TRBV18 and TRBJ2-1; possibly TRBD2 for D (6 bases). The source is an adult woman with latent tuberculosis. The DNA of the CDR3 is TGTGCCAGCTCACAGACTAGGGATATCTACAATGAGCAGTTCTTC. Translating gives CASSQTRDIYNEQFF.